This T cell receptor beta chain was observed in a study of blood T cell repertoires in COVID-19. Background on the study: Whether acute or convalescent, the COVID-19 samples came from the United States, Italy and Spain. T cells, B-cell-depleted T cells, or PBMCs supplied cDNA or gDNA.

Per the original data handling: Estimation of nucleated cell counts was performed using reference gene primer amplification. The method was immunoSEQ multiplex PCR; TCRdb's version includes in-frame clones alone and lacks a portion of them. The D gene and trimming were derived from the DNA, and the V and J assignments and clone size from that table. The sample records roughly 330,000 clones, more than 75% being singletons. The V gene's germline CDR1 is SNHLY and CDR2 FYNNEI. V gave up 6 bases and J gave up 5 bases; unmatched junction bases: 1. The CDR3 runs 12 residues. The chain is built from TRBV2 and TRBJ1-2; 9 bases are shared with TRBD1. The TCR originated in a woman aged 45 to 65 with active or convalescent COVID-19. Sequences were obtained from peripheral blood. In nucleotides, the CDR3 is TGTGCCAGCAGAGACAGGGGGTATGGCTACACCTTC. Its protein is CASRDRGYGYTF.